This TCR beta chain was identified during a study of response to subunit inactivated influenza vaccine. TCRdb reprocessed the RT-PCR reads via MiXCR and lists one record per CDR3 protein. This sample carries hundreds of thousands of distinct CDR3 sequences, approximately 10% of them seen once, and the ten largest clones take approximately 10%. The CDR3 covers 14 residues. CDR1 MNHNS and CDR2 SASEGT come from the germline V gene. After removal of 8 bases from V and 4 bases from J, the junction contained 9 bases not matched to a gene. The same data also contributed to another study, on T cells expressing NK-cell markers. That source reports: TCR beta cDNA was generated via 5'RACE template switching incorporating UMIs. Sorted CD3+CD56-NKG2C+, CD3+CD56+NKG2C- and CD3+CD56+NKG2C+ T cells were the source of the TCR beta repertoires. The authors restricted sorting to alpha-beta TCR T cells with an anti-gamma-delta TCR antibody in several experiments. The study did not resolve the HCMV specificity of expanded NKG2C+ T cell clones.

This receptor was taken from a man in his forties or fifties who received an inactivated influenza vaccine. The sample consisted of PBMCs from blood, taken on the day of vaccination. The chain uses TRBV6-1 and TRBJ2-5; 8 bases agree with TRBD2. The CDR3 nucleotides read TGTGCCAGCGGAACCGGGACTAGTGCAGAGACCCAGTACTTC. Its protein product is CASGTGTSAETQYF.